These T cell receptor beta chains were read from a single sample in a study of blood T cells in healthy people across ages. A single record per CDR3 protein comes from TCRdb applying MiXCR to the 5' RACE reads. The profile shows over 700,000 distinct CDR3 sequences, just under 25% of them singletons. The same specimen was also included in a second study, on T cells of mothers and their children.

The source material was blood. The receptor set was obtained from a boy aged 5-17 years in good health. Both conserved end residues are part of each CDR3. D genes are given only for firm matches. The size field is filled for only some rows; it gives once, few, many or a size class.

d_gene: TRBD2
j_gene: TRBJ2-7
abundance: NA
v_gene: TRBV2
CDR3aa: CASGTSGNPSYEQYF
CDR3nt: TGTGCCAGCGGGACTAGCGGTAACCCCTCCTACGAGCAGTACTTC

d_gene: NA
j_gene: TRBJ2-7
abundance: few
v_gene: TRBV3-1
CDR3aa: CASSQDYTYEQYF
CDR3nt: TGTGCCAGCAGCCAAGACTATACCTACGAGCAGTACTTC

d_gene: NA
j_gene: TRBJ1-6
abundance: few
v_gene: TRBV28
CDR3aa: CASSLVGSPLHF
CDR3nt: TGTGCCAGCAGTTTGGTCGGTTCACCCCTCCACTTT

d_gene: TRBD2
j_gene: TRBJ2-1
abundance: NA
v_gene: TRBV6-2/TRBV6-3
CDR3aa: CASSPLVGGANNEQFF
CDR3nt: TGTGCCAGCAGTCCCCTGGTGGGAGGGGCGAACAATGAGCAGTTCTTC

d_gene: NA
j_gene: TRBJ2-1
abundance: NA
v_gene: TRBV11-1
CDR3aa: CASSDGGNNEQFF
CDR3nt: TGTGCCAGCAGCGACGGAGGGAACAATGAGCAGTTCTTC

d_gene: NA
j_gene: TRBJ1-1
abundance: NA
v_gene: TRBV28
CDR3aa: CASDPGFHTEAFF
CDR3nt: TGTGCCAGCGACCCCGGGTTTCACACTGAAGCTTTCTTT

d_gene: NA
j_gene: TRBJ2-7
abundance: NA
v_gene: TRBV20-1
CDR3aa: CSARPGTPYEQYF
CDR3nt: TGCAGTGCTCGGCCCGGGACCCCCTACGAGCAGTACTTC

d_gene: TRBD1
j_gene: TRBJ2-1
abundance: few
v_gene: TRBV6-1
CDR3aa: CASRQGIYNEQFF
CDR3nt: TGTGCCAGCAGACAGGGGATCTACAATGAGCAGTTCTTC

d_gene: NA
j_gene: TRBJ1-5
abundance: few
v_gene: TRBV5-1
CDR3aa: CASSFGGSGNQPQHF
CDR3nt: TGCGCCAGCAGCTTCGGCGGTTCTGGGAATCAGCCCCAGCATTTT

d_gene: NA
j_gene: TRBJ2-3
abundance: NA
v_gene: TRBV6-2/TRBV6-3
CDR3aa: CASSFVDWTDTQYF
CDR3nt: TGTGCCAGCAGTTTCGTGGACTGGACAGATACGCAGTATTTT

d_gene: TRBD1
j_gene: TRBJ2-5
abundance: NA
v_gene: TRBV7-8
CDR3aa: CASSVAGGSLQETQYF
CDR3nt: TGTGCCAGCAGCGTTGCAGGGGGCTCCCTCCAAGAGACCCAGTACTTC

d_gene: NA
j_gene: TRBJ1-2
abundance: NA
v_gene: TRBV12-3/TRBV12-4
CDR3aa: CASKEGLDGYTF
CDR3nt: TGTGCCAGCAAGGAAGGGTTAGATGGCTACACCTTC

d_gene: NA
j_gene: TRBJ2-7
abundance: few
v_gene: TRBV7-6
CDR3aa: CASSLALTTGSYEQYF
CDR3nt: TGTGCCAGCAGCTTAGCGCTAACCACAGGCTCCTACGAGCAGTACTTC

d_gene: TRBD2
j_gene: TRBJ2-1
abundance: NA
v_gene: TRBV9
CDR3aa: CASSVSSGSQNEQFF
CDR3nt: TGTGCCAGCAGCGTCTCTAGCGGGAGTCAAAATGAGCAGTTCTTC

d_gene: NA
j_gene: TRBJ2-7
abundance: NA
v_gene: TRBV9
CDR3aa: CASSLDVGTSSYEQYF
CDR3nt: TGTGCCAGCAGCCTGGATGTGGGGACCTCCTCCTACGAGCAGTACTTC

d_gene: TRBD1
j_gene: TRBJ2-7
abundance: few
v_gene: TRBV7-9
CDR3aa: CASSGQGVRYEQYF
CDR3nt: TGTGCCAGCAGCGGCCAGGGGGTCCGGTACGAGCAGTACTTC

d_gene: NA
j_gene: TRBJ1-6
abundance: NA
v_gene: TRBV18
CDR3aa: CASSTGHRDSPLHF
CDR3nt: TGTGCCAGCTCGACCGGACACCGGGACTCACCCCTCCACTTT

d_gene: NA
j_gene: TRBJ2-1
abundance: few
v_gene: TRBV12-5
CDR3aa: CASGPGTLGIEQFF
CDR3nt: TGTGCTAGTGGACCCGGGACCCTGGGTATAGAGCAGTTCTTC

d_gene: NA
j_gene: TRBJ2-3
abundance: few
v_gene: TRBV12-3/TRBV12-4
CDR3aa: CASSLTRTGTQYF
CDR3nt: TGTGCCAGCAGTCTAACGCGGACTGGTACGCAGTATTTT

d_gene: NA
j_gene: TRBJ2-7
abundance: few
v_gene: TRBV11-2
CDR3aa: CASSSQTGTYTCEQYF
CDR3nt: TGTGCCAGCAGCTCTCAGACCGGGACGTATACCTGCGAGCAGTACTTC

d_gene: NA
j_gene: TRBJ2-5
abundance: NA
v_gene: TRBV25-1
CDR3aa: CASSEYLGTDQETQYF
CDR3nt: TGTGCCAGCAGTGAATACCTCGGGACGGACCAAGAGACCCAGTACTTC

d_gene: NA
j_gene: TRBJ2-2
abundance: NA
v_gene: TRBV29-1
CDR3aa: CSVEFRGGVAGELFF
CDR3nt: TGCAGCGTTGAATTCAGGGGAGGAGTGGCCGGGGAGCTGTTTTTT

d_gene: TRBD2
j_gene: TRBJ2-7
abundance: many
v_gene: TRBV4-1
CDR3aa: CASSQGLLAGDRSYEQYF
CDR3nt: TGCGCCAGCAGCCAAGGACTACTAGCGGGAGATCGCTCCTACGAGCAGTACTTC

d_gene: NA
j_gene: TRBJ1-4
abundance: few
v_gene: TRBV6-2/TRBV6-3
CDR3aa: CAIAAVGRTNEKLFF
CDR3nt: TGTGCCATCGCAGCTGTAGGACGGACTAATGAAAAACTGTTTTTT

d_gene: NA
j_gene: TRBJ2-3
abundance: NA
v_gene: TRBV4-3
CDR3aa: CASSQDRTDFRDTQYF
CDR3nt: TGCGCCAGCAGCCAAGACCGGACAGATTTCAGAGATACGCAGTATTTT

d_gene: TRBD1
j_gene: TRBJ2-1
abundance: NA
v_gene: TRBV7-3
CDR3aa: CASSPTTGWNEQFF
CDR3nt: TGTGCCAGCAGCCCGACGACAGGGTGGAATGAGCAGTTCTTC

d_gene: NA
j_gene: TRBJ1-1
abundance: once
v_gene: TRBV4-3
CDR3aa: CASSQGRQVGGEAFF
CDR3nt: TGCGCCAGCAGCCAAGGAAGGCAGGTTGGCGGGGAAGCTTTCTTT

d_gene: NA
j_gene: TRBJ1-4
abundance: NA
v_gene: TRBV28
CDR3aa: CASSTKAPQVQLFF
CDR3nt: TGTGCCAGCAGTACTAAGGCGCCCCAAGTTCAACTGTTTTTT

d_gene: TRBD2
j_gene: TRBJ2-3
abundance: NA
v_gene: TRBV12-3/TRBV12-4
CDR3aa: CASSPGTSDKDTQYF
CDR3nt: TGTGCCAGCAGTCCGGGGACTAGCGATAAAGATACGCAGTATTTT

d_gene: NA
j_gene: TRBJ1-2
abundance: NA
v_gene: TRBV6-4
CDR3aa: CASSLTGYTF
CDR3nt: TGTGCCAGCAGTCTGACTGGCTACACCTTC

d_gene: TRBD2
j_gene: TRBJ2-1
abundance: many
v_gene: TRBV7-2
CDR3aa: CASSLGTSFFEQFF
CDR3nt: TGTGCCAGCAGCTTAGGGACTAGCTTTTTTGAGCAGTTCTTC

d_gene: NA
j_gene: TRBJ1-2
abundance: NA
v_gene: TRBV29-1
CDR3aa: CSVGPGGHYGYTF
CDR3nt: TGCAGCGTTGGTCCAGGCGGTCACTATGGCTACACCTTC

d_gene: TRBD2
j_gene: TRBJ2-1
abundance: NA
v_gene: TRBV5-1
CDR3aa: CASSASGTNYNEQFF
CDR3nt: TGCGCCAGCAGCGCTTCCGGGACTAACTACAATGAGCAGTTCTTC

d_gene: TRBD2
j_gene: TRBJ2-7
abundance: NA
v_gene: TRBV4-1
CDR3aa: CASSQEFGTSGTYEQYF
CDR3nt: TGCGCCAGCAGCCAAGAATTCGGGACTAGCGGGACCTACGAGCAGTACTTC

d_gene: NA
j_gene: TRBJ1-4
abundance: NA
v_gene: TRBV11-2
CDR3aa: CASSVLMGTNEKLFF
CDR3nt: TGTGCCAGCAGCGTACTCATGGGGACTAATGAAAAACTGTTTTTT

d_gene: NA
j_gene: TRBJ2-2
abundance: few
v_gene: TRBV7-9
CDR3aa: CASSFQDAYTGELFF
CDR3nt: TGTGCCAGCAGCTTCCAAGACGCTTACACCGGGGAGCTGTTTTTT

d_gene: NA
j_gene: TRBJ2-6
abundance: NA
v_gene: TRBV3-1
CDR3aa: CASSDLESSGANVLTF
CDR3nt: TGTGCCAGCAGCGACCTTGAGAGCTCTGGGGCCAACGTCCTGACTTTC

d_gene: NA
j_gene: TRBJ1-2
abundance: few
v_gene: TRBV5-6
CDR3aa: CASNPSEYYGYTF
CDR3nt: TGTGCCAGCAACCCGTCGGAGTACTATGGCTACACCTTC

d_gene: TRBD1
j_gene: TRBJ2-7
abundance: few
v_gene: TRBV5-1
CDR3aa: CASSDQPGGFSYQQYF
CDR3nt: TGCGCCAGCAGCGATCAGCCAGGGGGCTTCTCGTACCAGCAGTACTTC